This T cell receptor (beta chain) is from a study of CD8 T cells in Susac syndrome. Random hexamers were used to reverse transcribe roughly 0.45 to 1 ug of RNA. The CDR3 of TCR beta was amplified by immunoSEQ multiplex PCR across 54 Vbeta and 13 Jbeta. TCRdb re-derived calls from the immunoSEQ multiplex PCR reads in MiXCR, one entry per CDR3 protein. Of tens of thousands of distinct CDR3 sequences in the sample, around 94% were seen once. CDR1 and CDR2 from the germline V gene are SGHTA and FQGNSA. This CDR3 has 13 residues. The V and J ends lost 5 bases and 2 bases respectively, with 9 bases between them. The T cells that were sequenced for TCR beta were CD8+ and CD4+ cells from blood.

This sequence joins TRBV7-2 and TRBJ2-5; no firm D call. The clonotype was recovered from a human donor with Susac syndrome. Material for sequencing was CD4+ T cells from PBMCs. CDR3: CASSTRTQETQYF. The CDR3 region has the DNA TGTGCCAGCAGCACTCGGACGCAAGAGACCCAGTACTTC.